A single sample is the source of the 19 T cell receptor beta chains below, sequenced in a study of T-cell memory formation after mild COVID-19. One entry per CDR3 protein results from TCRdb running MiXCR on the 5' RACE reads. The repertoire includes about 13,000 distinct CDR3 sequences, about 21% of them detected once, and about half sits in the top ten. Sequencing was carried out using PBMCs or a T cell subset sorted from them (not recorded which). These receptor sequences come from an adult woman who had mild COVID-19 (a few samples of this study predate the infection). Cell type and time point are not known.

This clonotype was counted at least ten times. The V and J genes are TRBV12-3 or TRBV12-4 and TRBJ2-6; 7 bases agree with TRBD1. With 4 bases clipped from V and 4 bases from J, the junction kept 4 bases outside the gene matches. The CDR3 consists of 15 residues. The CDR3 protein is CASSSQTGGANVLTF. The CDR3 DNA is TGTGCCAGCAGTTCCCAGACAGGGGGGGCCAACGTCCTGACTTTC.

This clonotype was seen ten or more times. The V gene is TRBV6-1, the J gene TRBJ1-5; TRBD1 is a possible D gene (5 bases). Germline CDR1 and CDR2: MNHNS and SASEGT. The CDR3 is 13 amino acids. V gave up 8 bases and J gave up 8 bases, with 16 bases separating them. The chain's CDR3 is CASGGGAREPQHF. CDR3 DNA sequence: TGTGCCAGCGGGGGGGGTGCAAGGGAGCCCCAGCATTTT.

In its sample, this clonotype was seen many times. V is TRBV20-1 and J is TRBJ2-2; the D is unclear. Trimming cost V 0 bases and J 6 bases, with 11 bases left between them. This CDR3 has 14 residues. The germline gives CDR1 DFQATT, CDR2 SNEGSKA (reference sequence). CDR3 DNA: TGCAGTGCTAGAGACCTCCTCGGGTCCGGGGAGCTGTTTTTT. Its translation: CSARDLLGSGELFF.

This clonotype came up many times. The chain combines TRBV6-6 with TRBJ1-1; the D is unclear. The CDR3 length is 16 residues. Trimming took off 8 bases at V and 6 bases at J, with 25 bases between the two ends. Germline-derived CDR1 and CDR2 are MNHNY and SVGAGI (reference sequence). DNA of the CDR3: TGTGCCAGCTTCCTTTTTGGTCAGCGAGGCGCCGCTGAAGCTTTCTTT. This sequence encodes CASFLFGQRGAAEAFF.

This chain connects TRBV24-1 to TRBJ2-3; D possibly corresponds to TRBD1 (7 bases). The CDR3 consists of 17 residues. V lost 4 bases to trimming and J lost 3 bases, with 19 bases between them. Germline CDR1 is KGHDR and CDR2 is SFDVKD. The CDR3: CATSDLTGSGGTDTQYF. CDR3 nucleotide sequence: TGTGCCACCAGTGACCTAACAGGGTCAGGGGGGACAGATACGCAGTATTTT.

This clonotype was found many times. The chain has TRBV6-5 and TRBJ2-1, with D perhaps TRBD2 (5 bases). This CDR3 has 17 amino acids. Germline V CDR1 and CDR2: MNHEY, SVGAGI. Deletions cut 5 bases from V and 1 base from J, with 18 bases between. The CDR3 is CASSPSPPGWSYNEQFF. CDR3 in DNA: TGTGCCAGCAGTCCCTCCCCCCCGGGATGGTCCTACAATGAGCAGTTCTTC.

Many counts were recorded for this clonotype. The gene calls are TRBV6-1 and TRBJ2-3; the D is unclear. The V gene's germline CDR1 is MNHNS and CDR2 SASEGT. Between the trimmed V and J ends, which lost 7 bases and 2 bases, there was a span of 10 bases. The CDR3 is 13 amino acids. CDR3 bases: TGTGCCAGCAAAGGGTGGGCCACAGATACGCAGTATTTT. This sequence encodes CASKGWATDTQYF.

This clonotype was picked up many times. The rearrangement uses TRBV15 and TRBJ1-6, with D maybe TRBD1 (5 bases). V dropped 0 bases and J dropped 11 bases, with 14 bases sitting between them. CDR3 length: 15 amino acids. Germline lookup yields CDR1 LNHNV and CDR2 YYDKDF (reference sequence). For the CDR3, the DNA is TGTGCCACCAGCAGAGATATAGGGGCCGGGACACCCCTCCACTTT. Translating it yields CATSRDIGAGTPLHF.

This rearrangement joins TRBV3-1 to TRBJ1-6; D unresolved. This CDR3 has 17 amino acids. The V gene's germline CDR1 is LGHDT and CDR2 YNNKEL (reference sequence). V lost 1 base to trimming and J lost 3 bases, with 13 bases between them. The CDR3 region is CASSQVQFSLYNSPLHF. In DNA form, the CDR3 reads TGTGCCAGCAGCCAAGTACAGTTTTCCCTCTATAATTCACCCCTCCACTTT.

This clonotype was seen at least ten times. The chain carries TRBV5-4 and TRBJ2-3; TRBD1 might be the D (6 bases). The germline V gene has CDR1 SGHNT and CDR2 YYREEE (reference sequence). CDR3 length: 15 residues. V was shortened by 5 bases and J by 0 bases, with 13 bases between the two germline ends. The CDR3 is CASRPGQGSTDTQYF. The CDR3 DNA reads TGTGCCAGCAGACCGGGACAAGGGAGCACAGATACGCAGTATTTT.

This clonotype was observed at least ten times. V and J are TRBV13 and TRBJ2-7; the match to TRBD1 covers 8 bases. Germline CDR1 and CDR2: PRHDT and FYEKMQ (reference sequence). V lost 8 bases to trimming and J lost 6 bases; unmatched junction nucleotides: 9. The CDR3 consists of 13 residues. In nucleotides, the CDR3 is TGTGCCAGCCTAGAGACAGGGGTACGCGAGCAGTACTTC. As protein: CASLETGVREQYF.

V is TRBV7-2 and J is TRBJ1-1; D is possibly TRBD1 (6 bases). V lost 3 bases and J 4 bases, leaving 12 bases between the germline ends. The CDR3 length is 14 residues. Germline CDR1 reads SGHTA; CDR2 reads FQGNSA. The CDR3 here is CASSFVGGSTEAFF. The CDR3 region has the DNA TGTGCCAGCAGCTTCGTAGGGGGGAGCACTGAAGCTTTCTTT.

This clonotype was recorded many times. The V and J genes are TRBV5-5 and TRBJ1-5, with 7 bases lining up with TRBD1. Losses at the gene ends were 4 bases for V and 4 bases for J; bases not matched to a gene: 14. This CDR3 is 17 amino acids long. Germline CDR1 is SGHKS and CDR2 is YYEKEE (reference sequence). Here the CDR3 reads CASSDPTRDRKNQPQHF. CDR3 in DNA: TGTGCCAGCAGCGACCCAACCCGGGACAGAAAAAATCAGCCCCAGCATTTT.

This clonotype was recorded at least ten times. V is TRBV5-1 and J is TRBJ2-7; D is undetermined. Trimming removed 0 bases at V and 6 bases at J, with 10 bases between. Per the germline V gene, CDR1 is SGHRS and CDR2 is YFSETQ. This CDR3 contains 13 residues. This CDR3 reads CASSLVGQREQYF. Here the CDR3 DNA reads TGCGCCAGCAGCTTGGTTGGGCAGCGCGAGCAGTACTTC.

This clonotype was detected ten times or more. This sequence joins TRBV6-5 and TRBJ1-1, with 11 positions matching TRBD1. The germline CDR1 and CDR2 sequences are MNHEY and SVGAGI. This CDR3 contains 17 residues. V lost 6 bases, J lost 4 bases, and 13 bases stayed unmatched. The CDR3, as DNA: TGTGCCAGCAGGGACAGGGGGCGTGGGAGGCTGGGCACTGAAGCTTTCTTT. Translated: CASRDRGRGRLGTEAFF.

This clonotype was seen ten or more times. The chain recombines TRBV5-1 with TRBJ2-7; possibly TRBD1 for D (5 bases). Trimming removed 1 base at V and 5 bases at J, with 10 bases between. Germline CDR1 SGHRS, CDR2 YFSETQ. CDR3 length: 13 residues. CDR3 protein: CASSLTGAHEQYF. The CDR3 nucleotides are TGCGCCAGCAGCTTGACTGGGGCCCACGAGCAGTACTTC.

This clonotype was recorded many times. V is TRBV27 and J is TRBJ1-5, with D perhaps matching TRBD1 (5 bases). There are 16 residues in the CDR3. V was cut by 3 bases and J by 6 bases, with 18 bases left in between. CDR1 MNHEY and CDR2 SMNVEV come from the germline V gene (reference sequence). As DNA, the CDR3 is TGTGCCAGCAGTTTTTGGGGCCAGGGCTCGGGTCAGCCCCAGCATTTT. Translating it yields CASSFWGQGSGQPQHF.

This clonotype was recorded many times. The gene calls are TRBV28 and TRBJ1-1; D is unresolved. The germline V gene encodes CDR1 MDHEN and CDR2 SYDVKM. This CDR3 contains 14 residues. V gave up 3 bases and J gave up 5 bases, with 13 bases separating them. CDR3 DNA: TGTGCCAGCAGTTTGGCGACACCGATTACTGAAGCTTTCTTT. It codes for CASSLATPITEAFF.

This clonotype was recorded at least ten times. The genes are TRBV21-1 and TRBJ2-4. TRBV21-1 is a documented pseudogene. This CDR3 spans 16 amino acids. The CDR3 region is CASSKCVDLAKNIQYF. CDR3 DNA sequence: TGTGCCAGTAGCAAATGTGTAGACCTAGCCAAAAACATTCAGTACTTC.